The present T cell receptor (beta chain) was sequenced within a study of T cells expressing NK-cell markers. The CDR3 loop spans 12 amino acids. Germline values: CDR1 SEHNR, CDR2 FQNEAQ (reference sequence). Using the 5' RACE reads, TCRdb records one entry per CDR3 protein without DNA. Reported are about 400,000 distinct CDR3 sequences; the ten largest clones contain approximately 11%. What was sequenced was blood T cells: a sorted CD56 or NKG2C T cell subset, CD4+ or CD8+ T cells, or bulk PBMC T cells (not recorded which). This clonotype was obtained from a woman aged 45-65 years in good health. The rearrangement joins TRBV7-9 to TRBJ2-1. The CDR3 is CASSPAPHEQFF.